This T cell receptor (beta chain) appears in the sequencing data of a study of cytomegalovirus exposure and HLA in healthy donors. The primer mix had 60 Vbeta and 13 Jbeta primers. This table comes from immunoSEQ multiplex PCR, and its TCRdb copy is limited to in-frame clones, with some not included. The table has about 67,000 clones, 65% to 70% seen once. Points from the study as a whole: According to a later analysis, donors in an Asian-associated ancestry cluster reportedly had fewer N-insertions than the roughly 720-donor mean.

On this clone: What it binds is unknown.

Sequencing was carried out using PBMCs. The sequence came from a woman aged 25 to 45 in good health and CMV-seronegative.

The CDR3 is CASSLRTGQGNQPQHF. CDR3 nucleotide sequence: TGTGCCAGCAGTCTTAGGACAGGGCAGGGCAATCAGCCCCAGCATTTT. The chain links TRBV6-4 to TRBJ1-5, with 8 nucleotides matching TRBD1. Germline CDR1 MRHNA, CDR2 SNTAGT. The V and J ends lost 5 bases and 2 bases, in that order; junction bases with no gene match: 8. The CDR3 loop spans 16 amino acids.